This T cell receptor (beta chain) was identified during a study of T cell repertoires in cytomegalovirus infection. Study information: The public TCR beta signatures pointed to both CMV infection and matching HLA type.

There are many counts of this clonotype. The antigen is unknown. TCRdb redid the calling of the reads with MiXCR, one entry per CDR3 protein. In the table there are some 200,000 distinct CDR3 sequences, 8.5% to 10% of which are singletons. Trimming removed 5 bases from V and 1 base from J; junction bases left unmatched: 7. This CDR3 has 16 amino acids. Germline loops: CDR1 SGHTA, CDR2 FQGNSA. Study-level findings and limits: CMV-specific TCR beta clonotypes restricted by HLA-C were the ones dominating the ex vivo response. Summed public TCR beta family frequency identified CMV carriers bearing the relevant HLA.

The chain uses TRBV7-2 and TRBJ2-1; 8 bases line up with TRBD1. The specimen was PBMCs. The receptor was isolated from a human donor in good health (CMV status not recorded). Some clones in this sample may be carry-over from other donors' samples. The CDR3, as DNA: TGTGCCAGCAGCCCGAACAGGGGGGATTCCTACAATGAGCAGTTCTTC. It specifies CASSPNRGDSYNEQFF.